This entry lists 31 T cell receptor beta chains sequenced from one sample in a study of beta chain features in type 1 diabetes. Every bit of the isolated RNA underwent reverse transcription, so sequencing read expressed TCRB transcripts. The repertoire was sequenced with immunoSEQ multiplex PCR; TCRdb's copy has only in-frame clones and lacks some. In the table there are some 360,000 clones, around 19% of which are singletons. The specimen sequenced was naive CD4+ T cells from blood. The source of these receptors is a young woman in good health.

Only a few counts were recorded for this clone. This chain uses TRBV10-3 with TRBJ1-6; D ambiguous. V was clipped by 3 bases and J by 9 bases, with 6 bases between them. From germline, CDR1 is ENHRY and CDR2 SYGVKD. The CDR3 is 12 residues long. CDR3 nucleotides: TGTGCCATCAGTGACAAATCTTCACCCCTCCACTTT. Its translation is CAISDKSSPLHF.

The chain recombines TRBV9 with TRBJ1-1; 8 bases agree with TRBD1. CDR1 is SGDLS, CDR2 YYNGEE, per germline. The CDR3 length is 14 residues. V shed 4 bases, J shed 4 bases, and the junction held 6 bases outside the gene matches. This chain's CDR3 is CASSPRTGSTEAFF. The DNA for the CDR3 is TGTGCCAGCAGCCCCCGGACAGGGAGCACTGAAGCTTTCTTT. Full variable domain (missing parts from reference TRBV9 and TRBJ1-1): DSGVTQTPKHLITATGQRVTLRCSPRSGDLSVYWYQQSLDQGLQFLIQYYNGEERAKGNILERFSAQQFPDLHSELNLSSLELGDSALYFCASSPRTGSTEAFFGQGTRLTVV.

This clone was seen a handful of times. The rearrangement uses TRBV18 and TRBJ2-7; D might be TRBD2 (6 bases). Germline CDR1 and CDR2: KGHSH and LQKENI. This CDR3 has 15 amino acids. Trimming took 3 bases from V and 7 from J, leaving 19 bases between them. CDR3: CASSPLEGLTGEQYF. The CDR3 bases are TGTGCCAGCTCACCCCTGGAGGGGCTCACCGGGGAGCAGTACTTC.

V gene TRBV11-1 combines with J gene TRBJ2-7; a weak D match, TRBD2 (5 bases). The CDR3 is 13 residues long. The V gene lost 1 base and the J gene lost 4 bases, with 8 bases spanning the gap. In germline, CDR1 is SGHAT, CDR2 FQDESV (reference sequence). The CDR3 loop reads CASSLDPGYEQYF. CDR3 coding DNA: TGTGCCAGCAGCTTAGATCCGGGGTACGAGCAGTACTTC. Full variable domain (missing parts from reference TRBV11-1 and TRBJ2-7): EAEVAQSPRYKITEKSQAVAFWCDPISGHATLYWYRQILGQGPELLVQFQDESVVDDSQLPKDRFSAERLKGVDSTLKIQPAELGDSAMYLCASSLDPGYEQYFGPGTRLTVT.

This clone has just a few counts. The chain links TRBV20-1 to TRBJ2-3; D remains ambiguous. With 5 bases removed from V and 8 bases from J, the gap between germline ends came to 8 bases. The CDR3 covers 10 residues. Germline V lookup: CDR1 DFQATT, CDR2 SNEGSKA (reference sequence). CDR3 sequence (DNA): TGCAGTGCTGGGCTGATTACGCAGTATTTT. Protein: CSAGLITQYF.

This chain links TRBV5-1 with TRBJ2-6; maybe TRBD1 (5 bases). This CDR3 is 14 amino acids long. The V end lost 5 bases, the J end lost 0 bases, and 6 bases lay between the germline ends. CDR1 and CDR2 from the germline V gene are SGHRS and YFSETQ. DNA of the CDR3: TGCGCCAGCAGGACAGACTCTGGGGCCAACGTCCTGACTTTC. It is translated as CASRTDSGANVLTF.

The chain employs TRBV5-1 and TRBJ2-1; 9 bases are a match to TRBD1. J gave up 1 base and V 4 bases, and 3 bases lay outside the gene matches. This CDR3 has 15 amino acids. In germline, CDR1 is SGHRS, CDR2 YFSETQ. CDR3 loop: CASSGTGRSYNEQFF. CDR3 in DNA: TGCGCCAGCAGCGGGACAGGGAGATCCTACAATGAGCAGTTCTTC.

The chain has TRBV29-1 and TRBJ2-1; 9 bases are shared with TRBD2. The CDR3 consists of 16 residues. V shed 0 bases, J shed 6 bases, and the junction held 9 bases outside the gene matches. Germline V gives CDR1 SQVTM, CDR2 ANQGSEA. This CDR3 reads CSVEDVWLAGSNEQFF. The CDR3 coding sequence is TGCAGCGTTGAAGATGTTTGGCTAGCGGGATCCAATGAGCAGTTCTTC.

This clone was found a few times. The chain employs TRBV7-2 and TRBJ2-1; possible D gene TRBD1, 6 bases. There are 15 residues in the CDR3. Germline V gene sequence: CDR1 SGHTA, CDR2 FQGNSA. V lost 5 bases to trimming and J lost 8 bases, with 19 bases between them. The CDR3 reads CASSPRGPLGDEQFF. CDR3 in DNA: TGTGCCAGCAGCCCCAGGGGTCCTCTGGGGGATGAGCAGTTCTTC.

This clone was seen a few times. This chain connects TRBV11-2 to TRBJ2-7; D is possibly TRBD2 (7 bases). CDR1 and CDR2 (germline): SGHAT, FQNNGV. V was clipped by 0 bases and J by 9 bases, with 15 bases between them. This CDR3 region has 14 residues. CDR3 amino acids: CASSLDGRGAAQYF. Here the CDR3 DNA reads TGTGCCAGCAGCTTAGATGGCCGGGGGGCCGCGCAGTACTTC. The full variable domain, with the rest looked up from reference TRBV11-2 and TRBJ2-7, is EAGVAQSPRYKIIEKRQSVAFWCNPISGHATLYWYQQILGQGPKLLIQFQNNGVVDDSQLPKDRFSAERLKGVDSTLKIQPAKLEDSAVYLCASSLDGRGAAQYFGPGTRLTVT.

This chain connects TRBV30 to TRBJ2-5; D may be TRBD1 (5 bases). The CDR3 length is 13 residues. Looked up from germline, CDR1 is GTSNPN and CDR2 is SVGIG (reference sequence). The V and J ends lost 5 bases and 4 bases respectively, with 14 bases between them. The CDR3 protein is CAWGTGIRETQYF. CDR3 nucleotides: TGTGCCTGGGGAACAGGAATTCGAGAGACCCAGTACTTC. Full variable domain (missing parts from reference TRBV30 and TRBJ2-5): SQTIHQWPATLVQPVGSPLSLECTVEGTSNPNLYWYRQAAGRGLQLLFYSVGIGQISSEVPQNLSASRPQDRQFILSSKKLLLSDSGFYLCAWGTGIRETQYFGPGTRLLVL.

The chain is built from TRBV12-5 and TRBJ1-1; no clear D gene. The length of the CDR3 is 12 residues. Germline CDR1 is LGHNT and CDR2 is FRNRAP. The V gene lost 5 bases and the J gene lost 3 bases, with 7 bases spanning the gap. The CDR3 region is CASGGEDTEAFF. In DNA, the CDR3 is TGTGCTAGTGGTGGAGAGGACACTGAAGCTTTCTTT.

The chain combines TRBV5-1 with TRBJ2-5, with 12 bases identical to TRBD1. The germline CDR1 and CDR2 sequences are SGHRS and YFSETQ. This CDR3 region has 15 residues. The trim removed 3 bases at V and 5 bases at J, leaving 5 bases unmatched. This chain's CDR3 is CASSSGQGAAETQYF. The CDR3 nucleotides read TGCGCCAGCAGCTCGGGACAGGGGGCCGCTGAGACCCAGTACTTC.

This chain connects TRBV15 to TRBJ2-5; D perhaps matches TRBD2 (6 bases). Germline V gene sequence: CDR1 LNHNV, CDR2 YYDKDF (reference sequence). The germline V and J ends were trimmed by 5 bases and 1 base, with 17 bases remaining between them. The length of the CDR3 is 16 residues. The CDR3 spells CATSALAGGGQETQYF. CDR3 nucleotide sequence: TGTGCCACCAGCGCCCTGGCCGGGGGAGGCCAAGAGACCCAGTACTTC.

This clone was found a few times. CDR3 nucleotide sequence: TGTGCCAGCAGTGTCACTAACTATGGCTACACCTTC. Amino acid sequence: CASSVTNYGYTF. V and J are TRBV2 and TRBJ1-2; D is unclear. Trimming removed 4 bases from V and 0 bases from J, with 3 bases in between. This CDR3 has 12 amino acids. Per germline, CDR1 SNHLY and CDR2 FYNNEI.

This chain links TRBV12-2 with TRBJ1-1. TRBV12-2 is classified as a pseudogene. This CDR3 has 11 residues. CDR3 coding DNA: TGTGCAAGTCCCCCGGACACTGAAGCTTTCTTT. Translating it yields CASPPDTEAFF.

This clone was detected only a few times. The chain recombines TRBV29-1 with TRBJ1-1, with 7 bases lining up with TRBD1. Per the germline V gene, CDR1 is SQVTM and CDR2 is ANQGSEA. Trimming cost V 6 bases and J 0 bases; bases outside gene matches: 4. The CDR3 sequence is 13 residues long. CDR3 sequence reads: CSVKGQLNTEAFF. CDR3 nucleotides: TGCAGCGTAAAGGGACAGCTGAACACTGAAGCTTTCTTT.

The V and J genes are TRBV10-3 and TRBJ2-1, with 10 bases matching TRBD2. V dropped 6 bases and J dropped 3; count of bases not matched to a gene: 5. There are 15 residues in the CDR3. CDR1 and CDR2 (germline): ENHRY, SYGVKD. CDR3 coding DNA: TGTGCCATCAGGGCCCCTAGCGGGAGCTACAATGAGCAGTTCTTC. It specifies CAIRAPSGSYNEQFF.

The chain couples TRBV7-2 to TRBJ2-7; maybe TRBD1 (5 bases). Per germline, CDR1 SGHTA and CDR2 FQGNSA. V shed 3 bases and J shed 7 bases, with 25 bases lying between them. CDR3 length: 17 residues. CDR3 in amino acids: CASSFNSPGIGVGEQYF. As DNA, the CDR3 is TGTGCCAGCAGCTTTAACTCACCAGGGATTGGGGTGGGTGAGCAGTACTTC.

The chain combines TRBV11-2 with TRBJ2-3; 14 bases agree with TRBD2. Germline assignment: CDR1 SGHAT and CDR2 FQNNGV. The junction had 3 bases not matched to a gene; V was cut back by 4 bases and J by 6 bases. The CDR3 is made up of 15 amino acids. CDR3 in DNA: TGTGCCAGCAGCTCGGGACTAGCGGGAGTGGATACGCAGTATTTT. Encoded protein: CASSSGLAGVDTQYF.

This clone was detected a few times. The chain employs TRBV7-9 and TRBJ1-2, with a weak D call TRBD1 (6 bases). The CDR3 extends over 14 amino acids. CDR1 and CDR2 from the germline V gene are SEHNR and FQNEAQ (reference sequence). V was clipped by 1 base and J by 1 base, with 7 bases between them. The CDR3 reads CASSLGDNNYGYTF. As DNA, the CDR3 is TGTGCCAGCAGCTTAGGGGACAATAACTATGGCTACACCTTC.

V and J are TRBV7-8 and TRBJ2-3; 10 nucleotides match TRBD2. V trimming: 6 bases; J trimming: 6 bases; junction bases outside the gene matches: 9. The CDR3 sequence is 15 residues long. Germline-derived CDR1 and CDR2 are SGHVS and FQNEAQ. The CDR3 is CASRYTSGVLDTQYF. The CDR3 nucleotides read TGTGCCAGCAGATATACTAGCGGGGTGCTGGATACGCAGTATTTT.

V is TRBV15 and J is TRBJ2-5; D might be TRBD1 (6 bases). Trimming left V 1 base short and J 5 bases short, with 26 bases between. Germline loops: CDR1 LNHNV, CDR2 YYDKDF (reference sequence). This CDR3 is 19 amino acids long. For the CDR3, the DNA is TGTGCCACCAGCAGAGGTCGAGCGAAAACCTTCAGGGGCGCGGAGACCCAGTACTTC. As protein: CATSRGRAKTFRGAETQYF. The variable domain in full, completed from reference TRBV15 and TRBJ2-5, reads DAMVIQNPRYQVTQFGKPVTLSCSQTLNHNVMYWYQQKSSQAPKLLFHYYDKDFNNEADTPDNFQSRRPNTSFCFLDIRSPGLGDTAMYLCATSRGRAKTFRGAETQYFGPGTRLLVL.

This clone came up a few times. The V and J genes are TRBV30 and TRBJ2-5; 8 nucleotides align to TRBD2. The V gene end was trimmed by 0 bases and the J gene end by 6 bases; junction bases not matched to a gene: 9. CDR3 length: 15 amino acids. Germline V gene sequence: CDR1 GTSNPN, CDR2 SVGIG (reference sequence). This CDR3 reads CAWSVGAGVGKTQYF. The CDR3 bases are TGTGCCTGGAGTGTAGGAGCGGGAGTAGGCAAGACCCAGTACTTC.

This chain connects TRBV18 to TRBJ1-2; 7 bases are shared with TRBD1. Germline V gene sequence: CDR1 KGHSH, CDR2 LQKENI. V lost 3 bases, J lost 8 bases, and 9 bases stayed unmatched. This CDR3 comprises 14 residues. The CDR3 sequence: CASSPERGHQGYTF. CDR3 DNA sequence: TGTGCCAGCTCACCCGAGAGGGGGCATCAAGGCTACACCTTC.

The V call is TRBV6-5, the J call TRBJ1-1; 8 bases agree with TRBD1. Germline-derived CDR1 and CDR2 are MNHEY and SVGAGI. CDR3 length: 14 residues. The J segment lost 1 base and the V segment lost 7 bases, leaving 5 bases of the junction unmatched. CDR3 protein: CASTRTGKNTEAFF. The DNA for the CDR3 is TGTGCCAGCACCCGGACAGGGAAGAACACTGAAGCTTTCTTT.

V usage is TRBV9 and J usage is TRBJ2-7, with 7 bases aligning to TRBD1. J was trimmed by 0 bases and V by 4 bases; bases with no gene match: 10. This CDR3 has 16 amino acids. The germline CDR1 and CDR2 sequences are SGDLS and YYNGEE. CDR3 in DNA: TGTGCCAGCAGCCAGAGGGACAGTAGTTCCTCCTACGAGCAGTACTTC. Encoded protein: CASSQRDSSSSYEQYF.

The V and J genes are TRBV7-8 and TRBJ2-7, with 7 bases fitting TRBD2. Trimming cost V 2 bases and J 5 bases; bases outside gene matches: 6. This CDR3 comprises 14 residues. Germline CDR1 is SGHVS and CDR2 is FQNEAQ. The CDR3 nucleotides read TGTGCCAGCAGCTTACTGGCGGGAGAAAACGAGCAGTACTTC. Translated: CASSLLAGENEQYF. Filled out from reference TRBV7-8 and TRBJ2-7, the complete variable domain reads GAGVSQSPRYKVAKRGQDVALRCDPISGHVSLFWYQQALGQGPEFLTYFQNEAQLDKSGLPSDRFFAERPEGSVSTLKIQRTQQEDSAVYLCASSLLAGENEQYFGPGTRLTVT.

This clone was counted between two and nine times. The chain joins TRBV4-2 to TRBJ2-3, with D possibly matching TRBD2 (6 bases). Trimming removed 0 bases at V and 5 bases at J, with 18 bases between. The CDR3 has 17 amino acids. Germline values: CDR1 LGHNA, CDR2 YNFKEQ. The CDR3: CASSQEGRGKYRDTQYF. The CDR3 bases are TGTGCCAGCAGCCAAGAGGGACGGGGGAAGTATAGAGATACGCAGTATTTT.

This clone was counted only a few times. This sequence joins TRBV4-1 and TRBJ1-4; no reliable D call. V lost 1 base and J lost 7, with 7 bases in between. This CDR3 is built from 13 residues. Per the germline V gene, CDR1 is MGHRA and CDR2 is YSYEKL. CDR3: CASSQAYLEKLFF. As DNA, the CDR3 is TGCGCCAGCAGCCAAGCCTACCTTGAAAAACTGTTTTTT.

This clone was counted a few times. The chain is built from TRBV15 and TRBJ1-5; D gene uncertain. Trimming took 5 bases from V and 4 from J, leaving 9 bases between them. CDR3 length equals 13 residues. Per the germline V gene, CDR1 is LNHNV and CDR2 is YYDKDF (reference sequence). The CDR3 region is CATSLTDNQPQHF. CDR3 DNA: TGTGCCACCAGCCTAACCGATAATCAGCCCCAGCATTTT.